The following is a T cell receptor (beta chain) sequence with its context. The sample belongs to a study of CD8 T cells in Susac syndrome. The multiple sclerosis control group comprised treatment-naive patients with stable or active relapsing-remitting disease. The RNA input was about 0.45 to 1 ug, and it was reverse transcribed with random hexamers. Coverage of TCR beta CDR3 amplification by immunoSEQ multiplex PCR extended to 54 Vbeta and 13 Jbeta. TCRdb recomputed calls from the immunoSEQ multiplex PCR reads with MiXCR, one row per CDR3 protein. The sample holds about 290,000 distinct CDR3 sequences; roughly 85% are singletons and the top ten take 0.21%. This CDR3 has 20 amino acids. Germline assignment: CDR1 MDHEN and CDR2 SYDVKM. Trimming took 5 bases from V and 0 from J; bases not matched to a gene: 15.

This receptor was identified in a human donor with multiple sclerosis. Sequenced material: CD8+ T cells from PBMCs. V usage is TRBV28 and J usage is TRBJ2-7, with 14 bases lining up with TRBD2. This CDR3 is CASSVADRGLAGAYSYEQYF. The CDR3 region has the DNA TGTGCCAGCAGTGTAGCGGACAGGGGACTAGCGGGAGCGTACTCCTACGAGCAGTACTTC.